A selection of T cell receptor beta chains follows, all from one sample in a study of blood T cell repertoires in COVID-19. Clones were read by immunoSEQ multiplex PCR, and TCRdb kept only the in-frame ones, dropping some. The sample contains around 280,000 clones, nearly 90% of which appear only once. The sample comprised PBMCs or T cells enriched from blood (not recorded which). These receptors were obtained from a woman between 18 and 29 years old with acute COVID-19. CDR3s include the opening cysteine and the closing phenylalanine or tryptophan. Fields, in order: D gene, clone size, J gene, V gene, CDR3 DNA, CDR3 protein. The D gene is left open where the match is weak. Clone size is stated in some rows and not others, as once, few, many or a class when expanded.

-,-,TRBJ1-5,TRBV7-2,TGTGCCAGCAGCCCCTCGCGGGATCAGCCCCAGCATTTT,CASSPSRDQPQHF
-,once,TRBJ1-3,TRBV11-2,TGTGCCAGCAGCGCCTACGAGTTTGGAAACACCATATATTTT,CASSAYEFGNTIYF
TRBD1,-,TRBJ1-2,TRBV19,TGTGCCAGTAGAAGGGACAGGGATAACTATGGCTACACCTTC,CASRRDRDNYGYTF
TRBD1,-,TRBJ1-1,TRBV2,TGTGCCAGCAGTGACAACAGGGGGCGAGTTGGTACTGAAGCTTTCTTT,CASSDNRGRVGTEAFF
-,-,TRBJ2-1,TRBV3-1/TRBV3-2,TGTGCCAGCAGCCAAGGTACGGGGTCGTACAATGAGCAGTTCTTC,CASSQGTGSYNEQFF
-,-,TRBJ2-1,TRBV27,TGTGCCACCACTGCGGGGAATGAGCAGTTCTTC,CATTAGNEQFF
-,-,TRBJ1-4,TRBV28,TGTGCCAGCAGTTTATCCAAAACAGAAAAACTGTTTTTT,CASSLSKTEKLFF
TRBD1,-,TRBJ1-1,TRBV9,TGTGCCAGCAGCGTAGAAGGAGACAGGGGGGCTGAAGCTTTCTTT,CASSVEGDRGAEAFF
-,-,TRBJ1-1,TRBV7-9,TGTGCCAGCAGCTTAACGGAGGGCGTGAACACTGAAGCTTTCTTT,CASSLTEGVNTEAFF
-,-,TRBJ1-1,TRBV29-1,TGCAGCGTTGAGTCCAGAACTGAAGCTTTCTTT,CSVESRTEAFF
TRBD1,-,TRBJ2-1,TRBV9,TGTGCCAGCAGCCCGACAGGACAGGGGGTCTCCAATGAGCAGTTCTTC,CASSPTGQGVSNEQFF
-,-,TRBJ2-1,TRBV7-2,TGTGCCAGCAGCTTAATAGCGGTTAGCTCCTACAATGAGCAGTTCTTC,CASSLIAVSSYNEQFF
-,-,TRBJ1-2,TRBV9,TGTGCCAGCAGCGTAGACGGCAGGGCAAGAGAGGGCTACACCTTC,CASSVDGRAREGYTF
-,-,TRBJ2-7,TRBV10-3,TGTGCCATCAGTAAGACAGGCGTAACCTACGAGCAGTACTTC,CAISKTGVTYEQYF
-,once,TRBJ2-7,TRBV29-1,TGCAGCGTTGCCAGCGGGCCCGTCTACGAGCAGTACTTC,CSVASGPVYEQYF
-,-,TRBJ1-2,TRBV2,TGTGCCAGCAGTGAAAGGGGACTCAACTATGGCTACACCTTC,CASSERGLNYGYTF
-,once,TRBJ2-3,TRBV10-1,TGCGCCAGCAGTGAGTCCGCGGGACGAGGGGCAGATACGCAGTATTTT,CASSESAGRGADTQYF
TRBD2,-,TRBJ2-1,TRBV2,TGTGCCAGCAGTGAAATGGCGGGGGGCCTATTAGTCTACAATGAGCAGTTCTTC,CASSEMAGGLLVYNEQFF
-,-,TRBJ2-1,TRBV11-1,TGTGCCAGCAGCTTAGTAGCGGATTACTACAATGAGCAGTTCTTC,CASSLVADYYNEQFF
TRBD1,-,TRBJ1-5,TRBV11-3,TGTGCCAGCAGCTTAGTGGCGACAGGGGTTGTCCCCAATCAGCCCCAGCATTTT,CASSLVATGVVPNQPQHF
-,-,TRBJ1-4,TRBV28,TGTGCCAGCAGTTTTCGTGCAACTAATGAAAAACTGTTTTTT,CASSFRATNEKLFF
-,-,TRBJ2-5,TRBV6-5,TGTGCCCGGCTTCGTCGTAGCGCGGGATTGGAGACCCAGTACTTC,CARLRRSAGLETQYF
-,-,TRBJ1-1,TRBV4-2,TGTGCCAGCAGCCAAGATCTTGTAGGGAGGCAAAGTGCTTCGGAGGTTGTAGCTTTCTTT,CASSQDLVGRQSASEVVAFF
-,-,TRBJ2-2,TRBV28,TGTGCCGGTTTGGCGACGGGGACGAACACCGGGGAGCTGTTTTTT,CAGLATGTNTGELFF
-,-,TRBJ1-3,TRBV9,TGTGCCAGCAGCGCCCGCCCTGGGGCCGGAAACACCATATATTTT,CASSARPGAGNTIYF
-,-,TRBJ2-3,TRBV9,TGTGCCAGTGAATCCGGGAGTGGCACAGATACGCAGTATTTT,CASESGSGTDTQYF
-,-,TRBJ2-1,TRBV6-6,TGTGCCAGCAGTTACAGAATAGCGAGAGGGTACAATGAGCAGTTCTTC,CASSYRIARGYNEQFF
TRBD1,-,TRBJ1-1,TRBV25-1,TGTGCCAGCAGTGGAATGGCAGGGGGGAGCACTGAAGCTTTCTTT,CASSGMAGGSTEAFF
-,-,TRBJ2-1,TRBV15,TGTGCCACCCGTGACTCCGCGTACAATGAGCAGTTCTTC,CATRDSAYNEQFF
-,-,TRBJ2-2,TRBV12-3/TRBV12-4,TGTGCCACGGGGGACAGCAACACCGGGGAGCTGTTTTTT,CATGDSNTGELFF
TRBD1,once,TRBJ2-5,TRBV29-1,TGCAGCGTTGGGAGGACAGGGGTTAAGACCCAGTACTTC,CSVGRTGVKTQYF
-,-,TRBJ2-7,TRBV9,TGTGCCAGCAGCGTAGGCGGACACATAGCCTACGAGCAGTACTTC,CASSVGGHIAYEQYF
TRBD1,many,TRBJ2-7,TRBV9,TGTGCCAGCAGCGTAGACGGGACAGGGCAGTACGAGCAGTACTTC,CASSVDGTGQYEQYF
-,-,TRBJ1-4,TRBV7-9,TGTGCCAGCAGCCCCCCGGGCCCTCGACTAGGTGAAAAACTGTTTTTT,CASSPPGPRLGEKLFF
-,-,TRBJ1-6,TRBV5-1,TGCGCCAGCAGCCCAGCGGGTGGAGGGATAACAGGAATGAATAATTCACCCCTCCACTTT,CASSPAGGGITGMNNSPLHF
-,-,TRBJ1-4,TRBV4-2,TGTGCCAGCAGTAAAGGGGATTCGGTCGCAACTAATGAAAAACTGTTTTTT,CASSKGDSVATNEKLFF
TRBD1,-,TRBJ2-1,TRBV4-3,TGCGCCAGCAGCCAAGAATTCAGGGGGTCCTACAATGAGCAGTTCTTC,CASSQEFRGSYNEQFF
-,-,TRBJ1-6,TRBV27,TGTGCCAGCAGCAGGGATGGGAACTATAATTCACCCCTCCACTTT,CASSRDGNYNSPLHF
-,-,TRBJ2-1,TRBV2,TGTGCCAGCAGGCCCCGGTCTAGCTTAGTCAATGAGCAGTTCTTC,CASRPRSSLVNEQFF
-,-,TRBJ2-3,TRBV19,TGTGCCAGTAGTATAGGCAGTCCCACAGATACGCAGTATTTT,CASSIGSPTDTQYF
TRBD1,-,TRBJ2-6,TRBV6-6,TGTGCCAGCAGCCGGTACCACACCGCGACAGGGCTAGCTGGGGCCAACGTCCTGACTTTC,CASSRYHTATGLAGANVLTF
-,-,TRBJ1-5,TRBV30,TGTGCCTGGAGTGTGGGACAAGGAAATCAGCCCCAGCATTTT,CAWSVGQGNQPQHF
-,-,TRBJ1-1,TRBV15,TGTGCCACCAGCAGTCCGGGACAAGCGAACACTGAAGCTTTCTTT,CATSSPGQANTEAFF
TRBD1,-,TRBJ1-2,TRBV27,TGTGCCAGCAGTTTGGGACAGGGCTATGGCTACACCTTC,CASSLGQGYGYTF
-,-,TRBJ2-7,TRBV30,TGTGCCTGGAGCTTTTCAGGAGGCGCCTACGAGCAGTACTTC,CAWSFSGGAYEQYF